The T cell receptor beta chain described here comes from a study of CD8 T cells in Susac syndrome. Germline V gene lookup returns CDR1 MNHEY and CDR2 SMNVEV (reference sequence). V was shortened by 2 bases and J by 9 bases, with 10 bases between the two germline ends. The CDR3 runs 12 residues. The study sequenced TCR beta in blood CD8+ and CD4+ T cells. When the RNA was reverse transcribed, random hexamers were used with an input of roughly 0.45 to 1 ug. TCRdb used MiXCR to reprocess the immunoSEQ multiplex PCR reads, holding one entry per CDR3 protein. The sample lists 150,000 to 200,000 distinct CDR3 sequences; 90% to 95% were seen once.

The rearrangement links TRBV27 to TRBJ1-1; no clear D gene. The specimen sequenced was CD4+ T cells from PBMCs. The sequence derives from a human donor in good health. Here the CDR3 reads CASSLSAGKAFF. In DNA, the CDR3 is TGTGCCAGCAGTTTAAGTGCGGGGAAAGCTTTCTTT.